This TCR beta chain was observed in a study of cytomegalovirus exposure and HLA in healthy donors. As concerns this clone: What it binds is not known.

The CDR3 contains 11 residues. The germline gives CDR1 SGHAT, CDR2 FQNNGV. Trimming shortened V by 5 bases and J by 7 bases, and 8 bases separated the two germline ends. The PCR made use of 60 Vbeta and 13 Jbeta primers. Repertoires were generated with immunoSEQ multiplex PCR, while TCRdb's copy carries only in-frame clones and drops some. The repertoire consists of under 250,000 clones, with around 86% occurring once and the leading ten covering 10%. Whole-study results and caveats: Later analysis demonstrated an association between a missense DCLRE1C variant and TCR beta V- and J-gene trimming.

This TCR derives from a woman aged 50 to 60 in good health and CMV-seropositive. The chain is built from TRBV11-2 and TRBJ2-5; D gene unclear. Sequencing was done on a sample of PBMCs. The CDR3 DNA sequence: TGTGCCAGCAGCCTTTCCGGGACCCAGTACTTC. Translating it yields CASSLSGTQYF. Variable domain in full (rest from reference TRBV11-2 and TRBJ2-5): EAGVAQSPRYKIIEKRQSVAFWCNPISGHATLYWYQQILGQGPKLLIQFQNNGVVDDSQLPKDRFSAERLKGVDSTLKIQPAKLEDSAVYLCASSLSGTQYFGPGTRLLVL.